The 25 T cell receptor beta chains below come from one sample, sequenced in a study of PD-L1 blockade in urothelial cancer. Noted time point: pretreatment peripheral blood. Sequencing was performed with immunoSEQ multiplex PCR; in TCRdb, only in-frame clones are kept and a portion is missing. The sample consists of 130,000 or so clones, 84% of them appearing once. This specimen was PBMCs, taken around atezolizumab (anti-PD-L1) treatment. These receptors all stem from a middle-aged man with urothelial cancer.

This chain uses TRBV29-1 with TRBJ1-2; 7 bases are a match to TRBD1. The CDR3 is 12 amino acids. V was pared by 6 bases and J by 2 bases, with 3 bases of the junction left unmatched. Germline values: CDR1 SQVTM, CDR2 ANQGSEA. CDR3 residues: CSVVGQNYGYTF. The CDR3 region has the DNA TGCAGCGTCGTGGGACAGAACTATGGCTACACCTTC.

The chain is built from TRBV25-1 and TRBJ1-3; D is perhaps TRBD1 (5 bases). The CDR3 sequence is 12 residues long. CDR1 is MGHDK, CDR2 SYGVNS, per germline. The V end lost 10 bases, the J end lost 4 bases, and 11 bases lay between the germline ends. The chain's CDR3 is CATQGGGNTIYF. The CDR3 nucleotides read TGTGCCACCCAGGGTGGAGGAAACACCATATATTTT.

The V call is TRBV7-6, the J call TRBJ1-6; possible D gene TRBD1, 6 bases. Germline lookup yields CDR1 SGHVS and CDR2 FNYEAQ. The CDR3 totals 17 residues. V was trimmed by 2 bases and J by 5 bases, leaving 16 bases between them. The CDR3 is CASSLSGLGTNNSPLHF. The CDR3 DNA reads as TGTGCCAGCAGCTTAAGTGGTCTGGGGACAAATAATTCACCCCTCCACTTT. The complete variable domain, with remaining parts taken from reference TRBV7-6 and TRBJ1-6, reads GAGVSQSPRYKVTKRGQDVALRCDPISGHVSLYWYRQALGQGPEFLTYFNYEAQQDKSGLPNDRFSAERPEGSISTLTIQRTEQRDSAMYRCASSLSGLGTNNSPLHFGNGTRLTVT.

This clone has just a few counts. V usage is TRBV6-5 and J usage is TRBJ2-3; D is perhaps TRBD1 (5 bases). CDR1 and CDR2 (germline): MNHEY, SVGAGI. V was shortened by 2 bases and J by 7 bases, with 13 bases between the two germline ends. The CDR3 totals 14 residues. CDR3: CASSYDRRENTQYF. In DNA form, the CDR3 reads TGTGCCAGCAGTTACGACCGCAGGGAAAATACGCAGTATTTT.

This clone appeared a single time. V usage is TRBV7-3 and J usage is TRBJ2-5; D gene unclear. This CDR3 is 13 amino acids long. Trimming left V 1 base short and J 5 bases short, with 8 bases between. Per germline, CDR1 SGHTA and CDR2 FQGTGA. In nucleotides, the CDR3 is TGTGCCAGCAGCTTAAGCGGTTGGGAGACCCAGTACTTC. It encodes CASSLSGWETQYF.

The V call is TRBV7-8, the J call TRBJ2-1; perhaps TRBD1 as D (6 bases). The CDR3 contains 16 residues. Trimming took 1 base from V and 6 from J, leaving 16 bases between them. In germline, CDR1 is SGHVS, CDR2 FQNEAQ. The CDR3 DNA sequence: TGTGCCAGCAGCTTAGTCGAGGCTCTGGGGGCCAATGAGCAGTTCTTC. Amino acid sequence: CASSLVEALGANEQFF.

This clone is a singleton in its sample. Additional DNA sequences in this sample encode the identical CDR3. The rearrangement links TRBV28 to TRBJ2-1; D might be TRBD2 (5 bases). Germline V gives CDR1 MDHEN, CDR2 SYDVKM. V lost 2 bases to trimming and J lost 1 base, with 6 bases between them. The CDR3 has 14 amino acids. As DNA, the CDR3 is TGTGCCAGCAGTTTAGGAGGTTCCTACAATGAGCAGTTCTTC. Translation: CASSLGGSYNEQFF.

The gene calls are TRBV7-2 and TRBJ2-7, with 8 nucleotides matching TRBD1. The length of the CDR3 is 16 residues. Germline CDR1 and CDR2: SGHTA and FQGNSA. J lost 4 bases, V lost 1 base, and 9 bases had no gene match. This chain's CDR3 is CASSLDGTRGPYEQYF. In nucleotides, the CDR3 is TGTGCCAGCAGCTTAGATGGGACCAGGGGGCCATACGAGCAGTACTTC.

The CDR3 here is CASSPAGDIGETQYF. The CDR3 DNA sequence: TGTGCCAGCAGCCCGGCCGGGGACATTGGAGAGACCCAGTACTTC. V and J are TRBV5-5 and TRBJ2-5, with D perhaps matching TRBD1 (6 bases). Trimming stripped 4 bases from V and 4 bases from J, with 17 bases between. The CDR3 has 15 amino acids. CDR1 is SGHKS, CDR2 YYEKEE, per germline (reference sequence).

The CDR3 is CASSSGLSLNGYTF. Here the CDR3 DNA reads TGCGCCAGCAGCTCCGGACTGAGTTTGAATGGCTACACCTTC. V and J are TRBV5-1 and TRBJ1-2; D unclear. This CDR3 region has 14 residues. V was clipped by 3 bases and J by 6 bases, with 15 bases between them. Germline values: CDR1 SGHRS, CDR2 YFSETQ.

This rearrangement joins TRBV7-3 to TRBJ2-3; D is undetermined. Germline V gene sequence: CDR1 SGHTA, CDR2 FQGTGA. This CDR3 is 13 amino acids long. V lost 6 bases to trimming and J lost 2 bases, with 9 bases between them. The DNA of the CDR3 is TGTGCCAGCAGACGTGGGCTCACAGATACGCAGTATTTT. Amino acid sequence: CASRRGLTDTQYF.

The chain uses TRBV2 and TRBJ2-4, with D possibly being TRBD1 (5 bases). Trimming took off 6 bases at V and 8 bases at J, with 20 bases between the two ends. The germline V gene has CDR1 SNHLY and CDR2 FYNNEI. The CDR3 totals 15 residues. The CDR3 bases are TGTGCCAGCAGAACCGACAGTCACCGAGGAGACATTCAGTACTTC. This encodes CASRTDSHRGDIQYF.

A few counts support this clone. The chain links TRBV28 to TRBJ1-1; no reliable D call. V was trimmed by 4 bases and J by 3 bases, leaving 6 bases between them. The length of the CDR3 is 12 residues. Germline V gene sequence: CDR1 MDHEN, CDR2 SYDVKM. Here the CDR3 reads CASSSGDTEAFF. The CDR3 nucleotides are TGTGCCAGCAGTTCCGGGGACACTGAAGCTTTCTTT.

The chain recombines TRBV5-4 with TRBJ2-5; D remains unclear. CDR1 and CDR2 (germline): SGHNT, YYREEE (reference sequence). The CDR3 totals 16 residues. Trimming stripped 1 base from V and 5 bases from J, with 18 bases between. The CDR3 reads CASSLSLVAYRETQYF. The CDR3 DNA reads TGTGCCAGCAGCTTGTCGCTAGTTGCGTATAGGGAGACCCAGTACTTC.

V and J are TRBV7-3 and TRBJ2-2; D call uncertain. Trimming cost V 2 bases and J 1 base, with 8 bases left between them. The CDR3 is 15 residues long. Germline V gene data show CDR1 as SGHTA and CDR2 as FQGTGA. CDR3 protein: CASSLLGQNTGELFF. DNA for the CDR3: TGTGCCAGCAGCTTATTGGGCCAGAACACCGGGGAGCTGTTTTTT.

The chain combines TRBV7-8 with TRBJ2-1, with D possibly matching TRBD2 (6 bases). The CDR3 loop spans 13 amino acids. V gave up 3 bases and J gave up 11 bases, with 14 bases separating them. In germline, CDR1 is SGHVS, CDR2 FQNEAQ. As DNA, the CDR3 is TGTGCCAGCAGCTTGCGGGGAGGAAGCAAGCAGTTCTTC. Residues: CASSLRGGSKQFF. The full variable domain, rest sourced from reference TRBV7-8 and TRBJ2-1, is GAGVSQSPRYKVAKRGQDVALRCDPISGHVSLFWYQQALGQGPEFLTYFQNEAQLDKSGLPSDRFFAERPEGSVSTLKIQRTQQEDSAVYLCASSLRGGSKQFFGPGTRLTVL.

The CDR3, as DNA: TGTGCCAGCAGTGAACCGGGACTTGAAGCTTTCTTT. Translation gives CASSEPGLEAFF. The rearrangement links TRBV6-1 to TRBJ1-1; possibly TRBD1 for D (5 bases). Looked up from germline, CDR1 is MNHNS and CDR2 is SASEGT. V was pared by 2 bases and J by 7 bases, with 8 bases between. This CDR3 is built from 12 residues.

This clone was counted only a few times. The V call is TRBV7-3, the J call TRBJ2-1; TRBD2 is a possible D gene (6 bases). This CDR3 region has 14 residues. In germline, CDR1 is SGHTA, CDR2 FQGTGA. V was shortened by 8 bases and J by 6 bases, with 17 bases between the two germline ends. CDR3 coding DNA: TGTGCCAGCTCGTTACTCGGGGGAGTCAATGAGCAGTTCTTC. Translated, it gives CASSLLGGVNEQFF.

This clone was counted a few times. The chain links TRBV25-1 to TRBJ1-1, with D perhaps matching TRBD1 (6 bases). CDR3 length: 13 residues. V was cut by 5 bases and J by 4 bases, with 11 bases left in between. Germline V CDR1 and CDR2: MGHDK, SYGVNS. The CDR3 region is CASSTTGFTEAFF. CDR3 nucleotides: TGTGCCAGCAGTACCACAGGGTTCACTGAAGCTTTCTTT.

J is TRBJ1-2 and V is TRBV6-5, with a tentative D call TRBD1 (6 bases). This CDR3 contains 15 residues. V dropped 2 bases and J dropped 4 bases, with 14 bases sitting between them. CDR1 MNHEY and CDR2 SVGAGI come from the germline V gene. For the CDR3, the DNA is TGTGCCAGCAGTTACAGTTTCGACAGGCCCTATGGCTACACCTTC. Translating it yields CASSYSFDRPYGYTF.

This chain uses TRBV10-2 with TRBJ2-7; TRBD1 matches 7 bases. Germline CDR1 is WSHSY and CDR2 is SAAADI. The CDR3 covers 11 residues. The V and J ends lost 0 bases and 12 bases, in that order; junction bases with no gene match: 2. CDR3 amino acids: CASSESRDRYF. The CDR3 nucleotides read TGCGCCAGCAGTGAGTCCCGGGACAGGTACTTC.

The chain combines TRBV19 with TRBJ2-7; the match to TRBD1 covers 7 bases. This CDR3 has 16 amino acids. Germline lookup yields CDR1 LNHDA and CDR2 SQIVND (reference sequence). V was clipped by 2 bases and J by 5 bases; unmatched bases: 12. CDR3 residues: CASSINSRTGGHEQYF. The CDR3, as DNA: TGTGCCAGTAGTATAAACTCACGGACAGGTGGCCACGAGCAGTACTTC. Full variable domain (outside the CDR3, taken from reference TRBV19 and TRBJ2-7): DGGITQSPKYLFRKEGQNVTLSCEQNLNHDAMYWYRQDPGQGLRLIYYSQIVNDFQKGDIAEGYSVSREKKESFPLTVTSAQKNPTAFYLCASSINSRTGGHEQYFGPGTRLTVT.

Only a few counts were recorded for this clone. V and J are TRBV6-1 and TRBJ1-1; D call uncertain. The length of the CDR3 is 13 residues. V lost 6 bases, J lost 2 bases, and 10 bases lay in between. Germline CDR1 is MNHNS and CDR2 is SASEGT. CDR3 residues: CASRSGPNTEAFF. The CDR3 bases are TGTGCCAGCAGAAGTGGCCCCAACACTGAAGCTTTCTTT.

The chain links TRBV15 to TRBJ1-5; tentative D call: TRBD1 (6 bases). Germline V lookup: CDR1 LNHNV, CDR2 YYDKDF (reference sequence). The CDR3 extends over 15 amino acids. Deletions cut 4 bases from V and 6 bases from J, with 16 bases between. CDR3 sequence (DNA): TGTGCCACCAGCATCCTGCCCGTGGGGGCTCAGCCCCAGCATTTT. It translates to CATSILPVGAQPQHF.

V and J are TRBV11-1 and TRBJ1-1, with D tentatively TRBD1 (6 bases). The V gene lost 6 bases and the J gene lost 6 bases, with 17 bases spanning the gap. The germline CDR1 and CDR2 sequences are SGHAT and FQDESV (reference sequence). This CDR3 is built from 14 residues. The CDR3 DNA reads TGTGCCAGCAGACCTACAGGGACCGACGCTGAAGCTTTCTTT. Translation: CASRPTGTDAEAFF.